Listed below are T cell receptor beta chains from one sample, sequenced in a study of T cell responses to AZD1222 COVID-19 vaccine. The table came from immunoSEQ multiplex PCR; TCRdb's copy has only in-frame clones and leaves some out. Here the sample spans over 85,000 clones, about 86% being singletons. The sequencing here drew on peripheral blood, taken on day 0 of AZD1222 vaccination. The origin of the receptors is an adult in good health. Both conserved end residues are part of each CDR3. Fields, in order: CDR3 DNA, CDR3 protein, V gene, CDR3 length, clone size, D gene, J gene. A D gene is named only where the DNA matches it firmly. Clone size, where shown, is once, few, many, or a class for clones that have expanded.

TGTGCCAGCAGCTTAGGGCTTGGCTACGAGCAGTACTTC CASSLGLGYEQYF TRBV7-8 13 NA NA TRBJ2-7
TGTGCCAGCAAAGACGGACAGGGAGGCACAGATACGCAGTATTTT CASKDGQGGTDTQYF TRBV28 15 NA TRBD1 TRBJ2-3
TGTGCCAGCAGTGAAGCAGGGGAGGGGAAACTGTTTTTT CASSEAGEGKLFF TRBV6-1 13 NA NA TRBJ1-4
TGCGCCAGCAGCTCCACCTTGGGGGTCACTGAAGCTTTCTTT CASSSTLGVTEAFF TRBV5-1 14 few NA TRBJ1-1
TGTGCCAGCAGTTTAACAGGGGGCCCTGAAGCTTTCTTT CASSLTGGPEAFF TRBV12-3/TRBV12-4 13 NA TRBD1 TRBJ1-1
TGCGCCAGCAGCTTGGTGGGGGGCCGCAATGAGCAGTTCTTC CASSLVGGRNEQFF TRBV5-1 14 few NA TRBJ2-1
TGCGCCAGCAGCCCTTTGGACAGGGCGGGCGAGCAGTACTTC CASSPLDRAGEQYF TRBV5-1 14 NA TRBD1 TRBJ2-7
TGTGCCAGCAGTTCGGAGGGCGGGTACGAGCAGTACTTC CASSSEGGYEQYF TRBV9 13 NA NA TRBJ2-7
TGCGCCAGCAGCTCCAGGGGGACAGGGACCTTCGAGCAGTACTTC CASSSRGTGTFEQYF TRBV5-1 15 NA TRBD1 TRBJ2-7
TGTGCCACCAGTGGTCGACTAGCGGGGGGCCTCAATGAGCAGTTCTTC CATSGRLAGGLNEQFF TRBV24-1 16 NA TRBD2 TRBJ2-1
TGTGCCAGCAGTGAGGACCGAAGGACTGAAGCTTTCTTT CASSEDRRTEAFF TRBV2 13 NA NA TRBJ1-1
TGTGCCAGCAGTCGGACAGGGGTTAGCTCCTACGAGCAGTACTTC CASSRTGVSSYEQYF TRBV11-1 15 NA TRBD1 TRBJ2-7
TGCGCCAGCAGCACCGGACAGGATTGGGCCTATGGCTACACCTTC CASSTGQDWAYGYTF TRBV5-1 15 NA TRBD1 TRBJ1-2
TGTGCCAGCAGTCCGCAGGGGAGTGAGCAGTTCTTC CASSPQGSEQFF TRBV12-3/TRBV12-4 12 NA NA TRBJ2-1
TGTGCCAGCAGCCCGAAAACACCGTACGAGCAGTACTTC CASSPKTPYEQYF TRBV3-1/TRBV3-2 13 NA NA TRBJ2-7
TGTGCCAGCAGCTTAGCGACAGGCGGGGAGACCCAGTACTTC CASSLATGGETQYF TRBV7-9 14 NA NA TRBJ2-5
TGTGCCAGCAGTCCCAGCGGGAGCAGGAATGAGCAGTTCTTC CASSPSGSRNEQFF TRBV6-4 14 NA TRBD2 TRBJ2-1
TGTGCCAGCAGCTCCAGGACAGGGGCCAACTACTACGAGCAGTACTTC CASSSRTGANYYEQYF TRBV5-4 16 NA TRBD1 TRBJ2-7
TGCAGTGCTGACTCCCGGTTTTCAGCTTTCTTT CSADSRFSAFF TRBV20-1 11 once NA TRBJ1-1
TGTGCCAGTAGGCGACCGGGGGGAGGACAGCCCCAGCATTTT CASRRPGGGQPQHF TRBV19 14 NA NA TRBJ1-5
TGTGCCAGCTCACCCCTTGGCTACCAGGACACTGAAGCTTTCTTT CASSPLGYQDTEAFF TRBV18 15 NA NA TRBJ1-1
TGCGCCAGTGCGGAGGACCGGGTCACAGATACGCAGTATTTT CASAEDRVTDTQYF TRBV5-1 14 NA NA TRBJ2-3
TGTGCCAGCAGCTTAGCGAGAAGCGGGGGTATGTACGAGCAGTACTTC CASSLARSGGMYEQYF TRBV7-2 16 NA TRBD2 TRBJ2-7
TGTGCCAGCAGGAGGACAAGCGATTACATGAACACTGAAGCTTTCTTT CASRRTSDYMNTEAFF TRBV7-3 16 NA NA TRBJ1-1
TGTGCCAGCAGTTGCCACAGGGCTCCCGGCTACACCTTC CASSCHRAPGYTF TRBV6-7 13 NA NA TRBJ1-2
TGTGCCTGGAGTGGAGGTAACTATGGCTACACCTTC CAWSGGNYGYTF TRBV30 12 NA NA TRBJ1-2
TGTGCCAGCAGCTTAATGAAGCGGGGGGCGTCGAACACCGGGGAGCTGTTTTTT CASSLMKRGASNTGELFF TRBV11-2 18 NA TRBD2 TRBJ2-2
TGTGCCAGCAGCCCGGGACAGGGGCGGGATGTTACGCAGTATTTT CASSPGQGRDVTQYF TRBV5-5 15 NA TRBD1 TRBJ2-3
TGTGCCAGCAGCCAAGGCCCGGCAGCCACCATAGCCAAAAACATTCAGTACTTC CASSQGPAATIAKNIQYF TRBV14 18 NA NA TRBJ2-4
TGTGCCAGCAGCCGACAGGCGAACACCGGGGAGCTGTTTTTT CASSRQANTGELFF TRBV6-5 14 NA NA TRBJ2-2
TGTGCCAGCAGCTTGGGCGTGGGGAGCTCCTACGAGCAGTACTTC CASSLGVGSSYEQYF TRBV5-6 15 NA NA TRBJ2-7
TGCGCCAGCAGCCAAGCGTCTCACGGGACTACCCAGGATGAGCAGTTCTTC CASSQASHGTTQDEQFF TRBV4-3 17 NA TRBD2 TRBJ2-1
TGTGCCAGCTCACCCGGAATTGTTCAGTCTCAAGCTTTCTTT CASSPGIVQSQAFF TRBV18 14 NA NA TRBJ1-1
TGTGCCAGCAGCCAAACTAGCGGCACCGGGGAGCTGTTTTTT CASSQTSGTGELFF TRBV2 14 once TRBD2 TRBJ2-2
TGTGCCAGCAGCTTAACAGGGGGCAGCAACACTGAAGCTTTCTTT CASSLTGGSNTEAFF TRBV7-3 15 NA TRBD1 TRBJ1-1
TGTGCCACCAGTGATTTGTTGGCGGGGGAGGACACCGGGGAGCTGTTTTTT CATSDLLAGEDTGELFF TRBV24-1 17 NA TRBD2 TRBJ2-2
TGTGCCAGCAGCTTGTTTGGTAGCGGGGCCGAAGAGACCCAGTACTTC CASSLFGSGAEETQYF TRBV5-6 16 NA TRBD2 TRBJ2-5
TGTGCCAGCAGTGATCGGTGGCAATCCACTGAAGCTTTCTTT CASSDRWQSTEAFF TRBV6-1 14 NA NA TRBJ1-1
TGTGCCAGCAGCCAAGATTGGGGGTACCCCCAGCATTTT CASSQDWGYPQHF TRBV14 13 NA NA TRBJ1-5
TGTGCCAGCAGCGTAGGGACAGGGAGAGATACGCAGTATTTT CASSVGTGRDTQYF TRBV7-8 14 NA TRBD1 TRBJ2-3
TGTGCCAGCAGTGCAGGGGACAGGGACAATGAGCAGTTCTTC CASSAGDRDNEQFF TRBV27 14 NA TRBD1 TRBJ2-1
TGTGCCAGCAGCCAGGGCCTCAGGGAAGAGACCCAGTACTTC CASSQGLREETQYF TRBV11-1 14 NA NA TRBJ2-5
TGTGCCAGCAGCCAAGAGACAGGGACTAGGGGTGAAAAACTGTTTTTT CASSQETGTRGEKLFF TRBV4-2 16 once TRBD1 TRBJ1-4
TGTGCCAGCAGCTTGGGCGGCAACGCCTACGAGCAGTACTTC CASSLGGNAYEQYF TRBV5-4 14 NA NA TRBJ2-7
TGTGCCAGCAGGTCTGGGGCGGGGAATCAGCCCCAGCATTTT CASRSGAGNQPQHF TRBV6-5 14 NA NA TRBJ1-5
TGTGCCAGCAGTTACGGTCGACAAGCGACCTCTGGGGCCAACGTCCTGACTTTC CASSYGRQATSGANVLTF TRBV6-2/TRBV6-3 18 once NA TRBJ2-6
TGTGCCAGCAGCCCGGGTACTAGCGGCCTGGGCCAAGAGACCCAGTACTTC CASSPGTSGLGQETQYF TRBV5-4 17 NA TRBD2 TRBJ2-5
TGTGCCAGCGGGGACATCTATGGCTACACCTTC CASGDIYGYTF TRBV6-5 11 NA NA TRBJ1-2